This T cell receptor beta chain appears in the sequencing data of a study of blood T cells in healthy people across ages. For the study at large: There was about one barcoded beta molecule captured by template switching per two T cells.

Per germline, CDR1 LGHNA and CDR2 YNFKEQ. J gave up 4 bases and V 1 base, and 10 bases lay outside the gene matches. The CDR3 spans 17 residues. Per-sample yields of isolated PBMCs were at least 6 million. A second PCR of about 7 to 12 cycles used a sample-barcoded 5' primer and a J-beta primer mix. TCRdb reanalysed the 5' RACE reads using MiXCR and keeps one entry per CDR3 protein. The table has roughly 1 million distinct CDR3 sequences, 20% to 25% seen once. The same data also went into a second study, on T cells of mothers and their children. That source adds: Over 8 million reads per mother and some 3 million per child were obtained. Persistent microchimeric T cell clones were not found at ~100 per million sensitivity.

This TCR was recovered from a girl under 10 years old in good health. Sequencing was carried out using blood. The V and J genes are TRBV4-2 and TRBJ2-5; 9 bases match TRBD2. CDR3 in amino acids: CASSQVGREGPRETQYF. DNA for the CDR3: TGTGCCAGCAGCCAAGTGGGGCGGGAGGGACCCCGAGAGACCCAGTACTTC.